These 29 T cell receptor beta chains share one sample of origin, sequenced in a study of blood T cell repertoires in COVID-19. Data came from immunoSEQ multiplex PCR; TCRdb stores just in-frame clones and leaves some out. In the table there are 350,000 or so clones, roughly 90% of which are singletons. Sample: PBMCs or T cells enriched from blood (not recorded which). Receptor source: a woman aged 25-40 years who had recovered from COVID-19.

This chain uses TRBV28 with TRBJ2-2, with 9 bases that match TRBD1. The CDR3 sequence is 15 residues long. Germline V gives CDR1 MDHEN, CDR2 SYDVKM. With 7 bases clipped from V and 8 bases from J, the junction kept 11 bases outside the gene matches. CDR3 region: CASIPGTGSSGELFF. CDR3 in DNA: TGTGCCAGCATTCCGGGGACAGGGAGTAGTGGGGAGCTGTTTTTT.

This chain links TRBV19 with TRBJ2-2, with 8 bases aligning to TRBD2. Germline V gives CDR1 LNHDA, CDR2 SQIVND (reference sequence). The V gene end was trimmed by 6 bases and the J gene end by 6 bases; junction bases not matched to a gene: 6. This CDR3 has 14 residues. CDR3 sequence reads: CASSLMRGAGELFF. The CDR3 DNA reads as TGTGCCAGTAGCCTTATGCGGGGGGCCGGGGAGCTGTTTTTT.

V is TRBV5-1 and J is TRBJ2-7; D is undetermined. Per the germline V gene, CDR1 is SGHRS and CDR2 is YFSETQ. The CDR3 spans 15 residues. V was clipped by 4 bases and J by 2 bases, with 16 bases between them. CDR3: CASSLQVPGTYEQYF. The CDR3 DNA reads as TGCGCCAGCAGCCTCCAGGTGCCCGGAACCTACGAGCAGTACTTC.

This chain uses TRBV30 with TRBJ1-1; no definite D call. Germline assignment: CDR1 GTSNPN and CDR2 SVGIG (reference sequence). This CDR3 has 13 amino acids. The V gene lost 0 bases and the J gene lost 7 bases, with 12 bases spanning the gap. The CDR3 DNA sequence: TGTGCCTGGAGTGTACGAAGTAGCTTTGAAGCTTTCTTT. Its protein is CAWSVRSSFEAFF. Together with reference TRBV30 and TRBJ1-1, the CDR3 gives the full variable domain: SQTIHQWPATLVQPVGSPLSLECTVEGTSNPNLYWYRQAAGRGLQLLFYSVGIGQISSEVPQNLSASRPQDRQFILSSKKLLLSDSGFYLCAWSVRSSFEAFFGQGTRLTVV.

This chain links TRBV2 with TRBJ1-2; the match to TRBD1 covers 9 bases. J gave up 4 bases and V 8 bases, and 5 bases lay outside the gene matches. The CDR3 covers 13 residues. Looked up from germline, CDR1 is SNHLY and CDR2 is FYNNEI. DNA for the CDR3: TGTGCCAGCGGACAGGGGATCAGCTATGGCTACACCTTC. Its translation is CASGQGISYGYTF.

This clone was found a few times. This chain joins TRBV19 and TRBJ2-5; 7 bases line up with TRBD1. V trimming: 4 bases; J trimming: 1 base; junction bases outside the gene matches: 6. Per germline, CDR1 LNHDA and CDR2 SQIVND (reference sequence). The CDR3 totals 15 residues. CDR3 coding DNA: TGTGCCAGTAGTACGCGGACAGGCACCCAAGAGACCCAGTACTTC. The encoded protein is CASSTRTGTQETQYF.

The genes are TRBV30 and TRBJ2-5; TRBD2 aligns across 13 bases. CDR3 length: 12 residues. From germline, CDR1 is GTSNPN and CDR2 SVGIG (reference sequence). After removal of 8 bases from V and 5 bases from J, the junction contained 2 bases not matched to a gene. CDR3 in DNA: TGTGCCGGGACTAGCGGGGCGGAGACCCAGTACTTC. Protein product: CAGTSGAETQYF.

V and J are TRBV10-3 and TRBJ2-7; 8 bases are shared with TRBD1. The trim removed 7 bases at V and 2 bases at J, leaving 13 bases unmatched. The V gene's germline CDR1 is ENHRY and CDR2 SYGVKD. The length of the CDR3 is 16 residues. The CDR3 DNA reads as TGTGCCATCACTATTGACAGGGGCCTTAGGCCCTACGAGCAGTACTTC. Amino acids: CAITIDRGLRPYEQYF.

V and J are TRBV5-1 and TRBJ2-7; 11 bases are a match to TRBD2. The V gene end was trimmed by 4 bases and the J gene end by 2 bases; junction bases not matched to a gene: 5. The CDR3 is 15 residues long. The germline V gene encodes CDR1 SGHRS and CDR2 YFSETQ. For the CDR3, the DNA is TGCGCCAGCAGCAAACTAGCGGGGGAGACCTACGAGCAGTACTTC. The encoded protein is CASSKLAGETYEQYF. The whole variable domain, remainder taken from reference TRBV5-1 and TRBJ2-7, is KAGVTQTPRYLIKTRGQQVTLSCSPISGHRSVSWYQQTPGQGLQFLFEYFSETQRNKGNFPGRFSGRQFSNSRSEMNVSTLELGDSALYLCASSKLAGETYEQYFGPGTRLTVT.

The gene calls are TRBV6-1 and TRBJ1-5, with D possibly TRBD1 on 5 matching bases. This CDR3 is built from 14 residues. In germline, CDR1 is MNHNS, CDR2 SASEGT. V lost 3 bases to trimming and J lost 3 bases, with 9 bases between them. The CDR3: CASSENRNNQPQHF. The CDR3, as DNA: TGTGCCAGCAGTGAGAACAGGAACAATCAGCCCCAGCATTTT.

This clone was found a few times. The chain is built from TRBV19 and TRBJ1-2; the D is unclear. Germline CDR1 is LNHDA and CDR2 is SQIVND (reference sequence). CDR3 length: 9 amino acids. CDR3 nucleotide sequence: TGTGCGTCGGGTTATGGCTACACCTTC. This translates into CASGYGYTF. Full variable domain (rest looked up from reference TRBV19 and TRBJ1-2): DGGITQSPKYLFRKEGQNVTLSCEQNLNHDAMYWYRQDPGQGLRLIYYSQIVNDFQKGDIAEGYSVSREKKESFPLTVTSAQKNPTAFYLCASGYGYTFGSGTRLTVV.

This clone was observed a handful of times. Other DNA sequences in the sample encode the same CDR3. V usage is TRBV30 and J usage is TRBJ1-5; possible D gene TRBD1, 5 bases. The CDR3 totals 13 residues. Trimming removed 0 bases from V and 4 bases from J, with 7 bases in between. Per germline, CDR1 GTSNPN and CDR2 SVGIG (reference sequence). In nucleotides, the CDR3 is TGTGCCTGGAGTGTCCAGGGAAATCAGCCCCAGCATTTT. Translating gives CAWSVQGNQPQHF.

In this sample, this clone turned up once. The chain is built from TRBV28 and TRBJ1-2; tentatively, D is TRBD1 (5 bases). The CDR3 spans 12 residues. Per germline, CDR1 MDHEN and CDR2 SYDVKM. Trimming shortened V by 10 bases and J by 4 bases, and 13 bases separated the two germline ends. The CDR3 protein is CATAGTTYGYTF. In DNA, the CDR3 is TGTGCCACCGCAGGGACTACCTATGGCTACACCTTC.

The rearrangement joins TRBV7-9 to TRBJ1-4; 7 bases align to TRBD1. Trimming at V came to 4 bases and at J to 3 bases, leaving 11 bases not matched to a gene. Germline V gene sequence: CDR1 SEHNR, CDR2 FQNEAQ (reference sequence). This CDR3 has 17 amino acids. CDR3 sequence: CASSSMGQTLSNEKLFF. CDR3 nucleotide sequence: TGTGCCAGCAGCTCGATGGGACAGACACTATCTAATGAAAAACTGTTTTTT.

This chain connects TRBV30 to TRBJ1-6; TRBD1 is a possible D gene (6 bases). The CDR3 is 13 amino acids. With 5 bases removed from V and 5 bases from J, the gap between germline ends came to 10 bases. Germline V gene data show CDR1 as GTSNPN and CDR2 as SVGIG (reference sequence). In DNA form, the CDR3 reads TGTGCCTGGGGAGGACAGAATAATTCACCCCTCCACTTT. Its protein product is CAWGGQNNSPLHF.

The chain joins TRBV9 to TRBJ2-6, with 8 bases matching TRBD1. CDR3 length equals 17 residues. Germline CDR1 is SGDLS and CDR2 is YYNGEE. With V trimmed by 0 bases and J by 0 bases, 2 bases remained unmatched. The CDR3 region is CASSVGTGPSGANVLTF. The CDR3, as DNA: TGTGCCAGCAGCGTAGGGACAGGGCCCTCTGGGGCCAACGTCCTGACTTTC.

The genes are TRBV18 and TRBJ1-5; 12 bases map to TRBD1. The CDR3 covers 16 residues. V trimming: 2 bases; J trimming: 3 bases; junction bases outside the gene matches: 2. Per the germline V gene, CDR1 is KGHSH and CDR2 is LQKENI. This chain's CDR3 is CASSPGTGGFNQPQHF. Written as DNA, the CDR3 is TGTGCCAGCTCACCAGGGACAGGGGGCTTCAATCAGCCCCAGCATTTT.

The V call is TRBV27, the J call TRBJ1-2; 9 bases map to TRBD1. Germline lookup yields CDR1 MNHEY and CDR2 SMNVEV (reference sequence). Trimming cost V 0 bases and J 7 bases; bases outside gene matches: 6. The CDR3 length is 15 residues. The CDR3 DNA is TGTGCCAGCAGTTTATCCCAACAGGGGGCCGCTGGCTACACCTTC. Its protein is CASSLSQQGAAGYTF.

This chain connects TRBV18 to TRBJ2-1, with D tentatively TRBD2 (5 bases). CDR1 is KGHSH and CDR2 is LQKENI in the germline V gene. The CDR3 covers 14 residues. Trimming removed 0 bases from V and 8 bases from J, with 11 bases in between. CDR3 nucleotides: TGTGCCAGCTCACCACCTTCCGAGGGCGATGAGCAGTTCTTC. Protein product: CASSPPSEGDEQFF. Using reference TRBV18 and TRBJ2-1 for the parts outside the CDR3, the full variable domain is NAGVMQNPRHLVRRRGQEARLRCSPMKGHSHVYWYRQLPEEGLKFMVYLQKENIIDESGMPKERFSAEFPKEGPSILRIQQVVRGDSAAYFCASSPPSEGDEQFFGPGTRLTVL.

The chain recombines TRBV28 with TRBJ2-7, with 8 bases that match TRBD1. The germline gives CDR1 MDHEN, CDR2 SYDVKM. The CDR3 has 15 residues. Trimming took 7 bases from V and 3 from J; bases not matched to a gene: 11. The CDR3 loop is CASKFWDRSIYEQYF. The DNA for the CDR3 is TGTGCCAGCAAGTTTTGGGACAGGTCAATCTACGAGCAGTACTTC.

The chain joins TRBV7-8 to TRBJ1-6, with 7 bases identical to TRBD1. V shed 3 bases, J shed 10 bases, and the junction held 9 bases outside the gene matches. This CDR3 has 15 residues. Looked up from germline, CDR1 is SGHVS and CDR2 is FQNEAQ. For the CDR3, the DNA is TGTGCCAGCAGCTTCGACAGGGTTGGGAACTCACCCCTCCACTTT. Translated: CASSFDRVGNSPLHF. Filled out from reference TRBV7-8 and TRBJ1-6, the complete variable domain reads GAGVSQSPRYKVAKRGQDVALRCDPISGHVSLFWYQQALGQGPEFLTYFQNEAQLDKSGLPSDRFFAERPEGSVSTLKIQRTQQEDSAVYLCASSFDRVGNSPLHFGNGTRLTVT.

This clone was recorded only once. V is TRBV11-2 and J is TRBJ2-3; 7 bases line up with TRBD2. This CDR3 has 14 amino acids. Germline CDR1 is SGHAT and CDR2 is FQNNGV. Trimming cost V 5 bases and J 6 bases; bases outside gene matches: 8. The CDR3 spells CASSLQLATDTQYF. The CDR3 region has the DNA TGTGCCAGCAGCCTCCAACTAGCGACGGATACGCAGTATTTT.

As for this clone: This specimen includes other DNA sequences encoding the same CDR3. J is TRBJ2-7 and V is TRBV10-3, with D possibly being TRBD1 (6 bases). The CDR3 contains 12 residues. Trimming left V 3 bases short and J 5 bases short, with 8 bases between. Germline CDR1 is ENHRY and CDR2 is SYGVKD. The CDR3 nucleotides are TGTGCCATCAGTGAAGGGGGAAACGAGCAGTACTTC. It specifies CAISEGGNEQYF.

J is TRBJ2-7 and V is TRBV10-2, with a possible D match to TRBD2 (7 bases). Germline lookup yields CDR1 WSHSY and CDR2 SAAADI. The CDR3 is 14 residues long. V was clipped by 8 bases and J by 0 bases, with 14 bases between them. As DNA, the CDR3 is TGCGCCAGCTTTAGGGGGGGGCCCTCCTACGAGCAGTACTTC. This encodes CASFRGGPSYEQYF.

The V call is TRBV6-5, the J call TRBJ2-7; no clear D. The CDR3 sequence is 14 residues long. CDR1 and CDR2 from the germline V gene are MNHEY and SVGAGI. V lost 0 bases to trimming and J lost 3 bases, with 9 bases between them. CDR3 coding DNA: TGTGCCAGCAGTTACTCGGCCTCGGGCTACGAGCAGTACTTC. This encodes CASSYSASGYEQYF.

The chain uses TRBV28 and TRBJ2-3; 10 nucleotides align to TRBD2. CDR1 is MDHEN and CDR2 is SYDVKM in the germline V gene. The CDR3 is 15 amino acids. V dropped 6 bases and J dropped 5; count of bases not matched to a gene: 8. As DNA, the CDR3 is TGTGCCAGCAGCCCACAGCGGGGGGGCAGAGATACGCAGTATTTT. Translated: CASSPQRGGRDTQYF.

The chain has TRBV5-6 and TRBJ2-3; 7 nucleotides line up with TRBD2. Trimming removed 3 bases from V and 1 base from J; junction bases left unmatched: 2. The CDR3 covers 14 residues. Looked up from germline, CDR1 is SGHDT and CDR2 is YYEEEE. CDR3 bases: TGTGCCAGCAGCTGGGAGGGTCGCACAGATACGCAGTATTTT. Translated, it gives CASSWEGRTDTQYF.

J is TRBJ2-7 and V is TRBV5-6, with 7 bases matching TRBD2. This CDR3 comprises 15 residues. The V gene's germline CDR1 is SGHDT and CDR2 YYEEEE. Trimming at V came to 0 bases and at J to 4 bases, leaving 7 bases not matched to a gene. The CDR3 reads CASSLAGGTGYEQYF. DNA of the CDR3: TGTGCCAGCAGCTTGGCCGGGGGGACGGGTTACGAGCAGTACTTC.

This rearrangement joins TRBV25-1 to TRBJ1-2; D not resolved. V gave up 4 bases and J gave up 4 bases, with 13 bases separating them. This CDR3 is built from 14 residues. Germline CDR1 reads MGHDK; CDR2 reads SYGVNS. The CDR3 is CASSGLSEPYGYTF. The CDR3 DNA reads TGTGCCAGCAGTGGTCTCAGTGAACCCTATGGCTACACCTTC.